The rows below give T cell receptor beta chains drawn from one sample of a study of vaccination effects on CD4 cells after COVID-19. This table comes from immunoSEQ multiplex PCR, and its TCRdb copy is limited to in-frame clones, with some not included. The sample comprises tens of thousands of clones, 65% to 80% of which are singletons, and 5% to 6.5% rests with the top ten. These receptors have no identified antigens. The material sequenced was CD4+ T cells from PBMCs cultured without peptide, taken after COVID-19 vaccination. The receptors shown here come from a human donor who had a prior SARS-CoV-2 infection. Each CDR3 is given with its conserved first and last residue. A D gene is named only where the DNA matches it firmly. Not all rows give a size; the values are once, few, many and, for expanded clones, a class.

J: TRBJ2-1; D: .; V: TRBV6-5; size: .; CDR3: CASGRVGDREQFF
J: TRBJ1-4; D: .; V: TRBV5-1; size: .; CDR3: CASRTRVGEKLFF
J: TRBJ1-1; D: .; V: TRBV2; size: .; CDR3: CASSVVEEAFF
J: TRBJ2-3; D: .; V: TRBV21-1; size: .; CDR3: CASSKGLAGPFTDTQYF
J: TRBJ1-1; D: .; V: TRBV30; size: .; CDR3: CAWSLKREAFF
J: TRBJ1-1; D: .; V: TRBV9; size: .; CDR3: CASSVVINTEAFF
J: TRBJ1-6; D: .; V: TRBV6-4; size: .; CDR3: CASSERGSRSPLHF
J: TRBJ1-5; D: .; V: TRBV5-8; size: .; CDR3: CASSLWGGDQPQHF
J: TRBJ2-5; D: TRBD2; V: TRBV7-9; size: .; CDR3: CASSPRTSRETQYF
J: TRBJ2-6; D: .; V: TRBV5-1; size: .; CDR3: CASSLLGGGANVLTF
J: TRBJ1-2; D: TRBD1; V: TRBV5-1; size: .; CDR3: CASSLVGLGQAGGYGYTF
J: TRBJ1-5; D: TRBD1; V: TRBV10-3; size: .; CDR3: CASQTGGDQPQHF
J: TRBJ1-6; D: .; V: TRBV28; size: once; CDR3: CASSRDYNSPLHF
J: TRBJ1-6; D: .; V: TRBV19; size: .; CDR3: CASSSDWESSPLHF
J: TRBJ2-3; D: .; V: TRBV5-1; size: .; CDR3: CASSLATEGDTQYF
J: TRBJ2-7; D: .; V: TRBV5-1; size: .; CDR3: CASSLERYEQYF
J: TRBJ2-7; D: .; V: TRBV28; size: .; CDR3: CASSFLGETYEQYF
J: TRBJ1-6; D: TRBD1; V: TRBV4-3; size: .; CDR3: CASSQQTGAEYNSPLHF
J: TRBJ2-1; D: TRBD1; V: TRBV5-1; size: .; CDR3: CASSLGDRYNEQFF
J: TRBJ2-3; D: TRBD1; V: TRBV10-3; size: .; CDR3: CAISGRDRGTDTQYF
J: TRBJ1-1; D: .; V: TRBV3-1/TRBV3-2; size: .; CDR3: CASSLTGWGEAFF
J: TRBJ1-6; D: .; V: TRBV5-1; size: .; CDR3: CASTADTTYNSPLHF
J: TRBJ1-1; D: TRBD1; V: TRBV5-1; size: .; CDR3: CASSPITGADTEAFF
J: TRBJ2-6; D: TRBD1; V: TRBV14; size: .; CDR3: CASSQGTGPSSGANVLTF
J: TRBJ2-3; D: .; V: TRBV6-6; size: .; CDR3: CASSRPRLGPATDTQYF
J: TRBJ1-3; D: TRBD1; V: TRBV6-5; size: .; CDR3: CASRGTAGNTIYF
J: TRBJ2-1; D: .; V: TRBV5-1; size: once; CDR3: CASSLAPTFYEQFF
J: TRBJ2-7; D: .; V: TRBV4-2; size: once; CDR3: CASSQTQGYEQYF
J: TRBJ1-6; D: .; V: TRBV5-4; size: .; CDR3: CASSLAALGGNSPLHF
J: TRBJ2-7; D: TRBD2; V: TRBV30; size: .; CDR3: CASSGLSSYEQYF
J: TRBJ1-1; D: .; V: TRBV18; size: .; CDR3: CASSKTENTEAFF
J: TRBJ2-3; D: TRBD2; V: TRBV7-2; size: .; CDR3: CASSDVWGLAETTDTQYF
J: TRBJ2-7; D: TRBD1; V: TRBV2; size: .; CDR3: CAIDRGPLYEQYF
J: TRBJ1-1; D: .; V: TRBV5-1; size: .; CDR3: CASSVTSNTEAFF
J: TRBJ2-7; D: TRBD1; V: TRBV19; size: .; CDR3: CASSRDRDSYEQYF
J: TRBJ1-2; D: .; V: TRBV4-2; size: .; CDR3: CASSQTGGTDGYTF
J: TRBJ2-7; D: TRBD2; V: TRBV4-2; size: few; CDR3: CASSQGPGTSGLYEQYF
J: TRBJ2-1; D: .; V: TRBV7-9; size: few; CDR3: CASTLGGADNEQFF
J: TRBJ1-1; D: .; V: TRBV12-3/TRBV12-4; size: .; CDR3: CASSTGLNTEAFF
J: TRBJ2-1; D: TRBD2; V: TRBV6-5; size: .; CDR3: CASRFSGRFREQFF
J: TRBJ2-5; D: .; V: TRBV30; size: .; CDR3: CAWSGSSSETQYF
J: TRBJ2-5; D: TRBD2; V: TRBV5-1; size: .; CDR3: CASFWTSGSLQETQYF
J: TRBJ2-7; D: TRBD2; V: TRBV11-2; size: .; CDR3: CASSLDLLAGGLTYEQYF
J: TRBJ1-3; D: .; V: TRBV6-1; size: once; CDR3: CASSEAHSIYGNTIYF
J: TRBJ2-5; D: .; V: TRBV7-2; size: .; CDR3: CASSYNRDSPQETQYF
J: TRBJ1-1; D: .; V: TRBV5-1; size: .; CDR3: CASSLAGGMNTEAFF
J: TRBJ2-2; D: TRBD2; V: TRBV5-1; size: .; CDR3: CASSHYPRGRAFGELFF
J: TRBJ1-2; D: .; V: TRBV9; size: .; CDR3: CASSVGRDYGYTF
J: TRBJ1-4; D: .; V: TRBV18; size: .; CDR3: CASSRTTTNEKLFF
J: TRBJ1-4; D: TRBD1; V: TRBV24-1; size: once; CDR3: CATSDPRQGSSEKLFF
J: TRBJ2-1; D: .; V: TRBV2; size: .; CDR3: CASQGGSYNEQFF
J: TRBJ2-2; D: .; V: TRBV6-6; size: .; CDR3: CASRISNTGELFF
J: TRBJ1-4; D: TRBD1; V: TRBV5-1; size: .; CDR3: CASSDGTGDEKLFF
J: TRBJ1-6; D: .; V: TRBV7-3; size: .; CDR3: CASSLSGVNSPLHF
J: TRBJ1-2; D: TRBD1; V: TRBV7-9; size: few; CDR3: CASSPRGQGSYGYTF
J: TRBJ2-1; D: TRBD2; V: TRBV6-2/TRBV6-3; size: .; CDR3: CASSQRTSGSRNEQFF
J: TRBJ2-1; D: .; V: TRBV5-6; size: .; CDR3: CASSLAGTGRNEQFF